The rows below give T cell receptor beta chains drawn from one sample of a study of T cells in Graves' hyperthyroidism and ophthalmopathy. MiXCR, applied by TCRdb to the multiplex PCR reads, yields one record per CDR3 protein. The table records about 710,000 distinct CDR3 sequences, 16% of them present only once. Sequencing used blood. The receptors derive from a man aged 18 to 29 with Graves' hyperthyroidism. The CDR3 runs from the conserved cysteine through the conserved F or W. D genes are given only for firm matches. Only some rows state a clone size, as once, few, many or a class for expanded clones.

many TRBJ2-5 TRBV12-3/TRBV12-4 TRBD2 TGTGCCAGCAGTTCCGGACTAGTCGGAGAGACCCAGTACTTC CASSSGLVGETQYF
once TRBJ2-3 TRBV6-5 - TGTGCCAGCAGTTACGCCCCTGACGATTATACCACAGATACGCAGTATTTT CASSYAPDDYTTDTQYF
few TRBJ2-5 TRBV29-1 - TGCAGCGCTGCGCATCGGGGAGGATTACAAGAGACCCAGTACTTC CSAAHRGGLQETQYF
many TRBJ2-7 TRBV28 - TGTGCCAGCAGTTTTCAGCGTAGCTTGGGGTACGAGCAGTACTTC CASSFQRSLGYEQYF
- TRBJ2-1 TRBV9 - TGTGCCAGCAGCGTATTATGGGATGAGCAGTTCTTC CASSVLWDEQFF
- TRBJ2-2 TRBV19 TRBD2 TGTGCCAGTAGTAGCCGCCTTGGGGTTAGCGGGATCAAGAACACCGGGGAGCTGTTTTTT CASSSRLGVSGIKNTGELFF
- TRBJ2-1 TRBV7-9 - TGTACCAGCAGCTTGGGGCAGAACTCCTACAATGAGCAGTTCTTC CTSSLGQNSYNEQFF
- TRBJ2-1 TRBV28 TRBD1 TGTGCCAGCAGTTTCACCGGGACAGGGACTTTAAATGAGCAGTTCTTC CASSFTGTGTLNEQFF
few TRBJ2-3 TRBV6-1 - TGTGCCAGCACTAGGGAGTCAGGCACAGATACGCAGTATTTT CASTRESGTDTQYF
many TRBJ2-5 TRBV6-1 TRBD1 TGTGCCAGCAGTGAGGTGGGACAGGGGGGCGAGACCCAGTACTTC CASSEVGQGGETQYF
few TRBJ2-7 TRBV7-2 - TGTGCCAGCAGTCAGATGGGGATATACGAGCAGTACTTC CASSQMGIYEQYF
many TRBJ1-1 TRBV2 - TGTGCCAGCAGGGCACCGGGACGGCGGAACACTGAAGCTTTCTTT CASRAPGRRNTEAFF
- TRBJ2-1 TRBV5-8 - TGTGCCAGCAGCTTAAATTCTAATGAGCAGTTCTTC CASSLNSNEQFF
- TRBJ2-7 TRBV7-2 TRBD2 TGTGCCAGCAGCCCTAGGGCCATCGAGCTAGCGGGAGGGCCCCGGTACGAGCAGTACTTC CASSPRAIELAGGPRYEQYF
few TRBJ2-5 TRBV10-3 - TGTGCCATCAGTGAGTCGAGGGAACTGAGGCAGGAGACCCAGTACTTC CAISESRELRQETQYF
few TRBJ1-4 TRBV9 TRBD1 TGTGCCAGCAGGGGACAGGGGGAAGAAAAACTGTTTTTT CASRGQGEEKLFF
many TRBJ1-1 TRBV3-1 - TGTGCCAGCAGCCGAACCCCGTCCCCCACTGAAGCTTTCTTT CASSRTPSPTEAFF
few TRBJ2-1 TRBV28 - TGTGCCAGCAGTTCAATTTATCCCCCCCGAGCGTTCTTC CASSSIYPPRAFF
many TRBJ2-2 TRBV7-8 - TGTGCCAGCAGCGCCCGTGGACGGCAATCTGGCAACACCGGGGAGCTGTTTTTT CASSARGRQSGNTGELFF
- TRBJ1-4 TRBV27 - TGTGCCAGCAGAGTAGTGTGGGGTGAAAAACTGTTTTTT CASRVVWGEKLFF
few TRBJ2-2 TRBV4-1 - TGCGCCAGCAGCCAAGTGGTCCGCACCGGGGAGCTGTTTTTT CASSQVVRTGELFF
many TRBJ2-2 TRBV7-8 TRBD2 TGTGCCAGCAGCCCCGGGACTAGCCTCACCGGGGAGCTGTTTTTT CASSPGTSLTGELFF
- TRBJ2-3 TRBV12-3/TRBV12-4 TRBD2 TGTGCCAGCAGTTTCAGACTAGCGGGAGGGGCAAGCACAGATACGCAGTATTTT CASSFRLAGGASTDTQYF
- TRBJ2-5 TRBV28 TRBD1 TGTGCCAGCAGTTCCGGACAGGGGACAGAGACCCAGCACTTC CASSSGQGTETQHF
many TRBJ2-1 TRBV5-1 TRBD2 TGCGCCAGCAGTTTTAGCGGGAGGGCCTTGCGGGATGAGCAGTTCTTC CASSFSGRALRDEQFF
many TRBJ2-7 TRBV30 TRBD2 TGTGCCTGGGGGGAGGGTTCCTACGAGCAGTACTTC CAWGEGSYEQYF
many TRBJ1-1 TRBV6-2/TRBV6-3 - TGTGCCAGCAGTCCACTCCGGGGCACTGAAGCTTTCTTT CASSPLRGTEAFF
many TRBJ2-3 TRBV7-2 TRBD2 TGTGCCAGTCTGATCGGGAGGGCCGGTGATACGCAGTATTTT CASLIGRAGDTQYF
- TRBJ1-2 TRBV28 TRBD1 TGTGCCGGCAAAAGACAGGGGAGCTTAGGAGGCTACACCTTC CAGKRQGSLGGYTF
many TRBJ2-3 TRBV2 - TGTGCCAGGTCGGGACTTAACACAGATACGCAGTATTTT CARSGLNTDTQYF
many TRBJ1-2 TRBV16 - TGTGCCAGCAGCCCACCGGGGCGGCGGTGGGTTGGCTACACCTTC CASSPPGRRWVGYTF
- TRBJ1-5 TRBV5-1 TRBD1 TGCGCCAGCAGCGAGACAGGGTCTACTAGCAATCAGCCCCAGCATTTT CASSETGSTSNQPQHF
- TRBJ2-3 TRBV24-1 - TGTGCCACCAGTGATCCCACTCGGCCCACCACAGATACGCAGTATTTT CATSDPTRPTTDTQYF
many TRBJ2-7 TRBV20-1 TRBD1 TGCAGTGCTGGACCCTTGGGACAGGGGCGCAACGAGCAGTACTTC CSAGPLGQGRNEQYF
many TRBJ2-3 TRBV7-8 - TGTGCCAGCAGCTTATCGCCCAGGGGAGATACGCAGTATTTT CASSLSPRGDTQYF
few TRBJ2-7 TRBV6-1 - TGTGCCAGCAGGGACACTACCACCTACGAGCAGTACTTC CASRDTTTYEQYF
many TRBJ2-7 TRBV3-1 TRBD1 TGTGCCAGCAGCCAAATGACAGGGAACGAGCAGTACTTC CASSQMTGNEQYF
many TRBJ1-1 TRBV28 - TGTGCCAGCAGTCTAGATCTCGGGGGCACTGAAGCTTTCTTT CASSLDLGGTEAFF
many TRBJ2-5 TRBV28 - TGTGCCAGCAGTTTATGGTCTGCAGGGCTAGAGACCCAGTACTTC CASSLWSAGLETQYF
- TRBJ2-1 TRBV7-2 - TGTGCCAGCGTGGAATTAGGCGGGGAGCAGTTCTTC CASVELGGEQFF
- TRBJ2-2 TRBV20-1 - TGCAGTGCTAGAGATTTAGGGATATCGAACACCGGGGAGCTGTTTTTT CSARDLGISNTGELFF
- TRBJ2-1 TRBV30 - TGTGCCTGGAGTGTACAAGCATTCGAGCAGTTCTTC CAWSVQAFEQFF
- TRBJ2-2 TRBV7-2 - TGTGCCAGCAGCTTAGAACTAGAAGCGGCGAACACCGGGGAGCTGTTTTTT CASSLELEAANTGELFF
many TRBJ2-7 TRBV2 - TGTGCCAGCAGCCGGGCCCCGCGGAACTACGAGCAGTACTTC CASSRAPRNYEQYF
- TRBJ2-2 TRBV19 - TGTGCCAGTACCCCACCGGGGAACACCGGGGAGCTGTTTTTT CASTPPGNTGELFF
many TRBJ1-2 TRBV27 - TGTGCCAGCAGTTTACAGGGCGGCATGGGCTATGGCTACACCTTC CASSLQGGMGYGYTF
- TRBJ2-1 TRBV4-3 - TGCGCCAGCAGCCAAGATCGTCGGGGAGATAATGAGCAGTTCTTC CASSQDRRGDNEQFF
few TRBJ2-3 TRBV29-1 - TGCAGCGTCCAAACAAGAGGGGCTCGAACAGATACGCAGTATTTT CSVQTRGARTDTQYF